This T cell receptor (beta chain) came from a study of OX40 agonist ivuxolimab in advanced cancers. Study-wide background: Participants, 65% to 85% male, averaged roughly 59 years of age, ranging from about 23 to 90. Of the patients, three showed partial responses, one with hepatocellular carcinoma and two with cutaneous melanoma.

Blood draws occurred at baseline, cycle 4 day 1, and cycle 7 day 1. For this clone: Its matching antigen is unknown.

Generated by immunoSEQ multiplex PCR, the TCRdb table keeps only in-frame clones and is missing some. The table lists some 100,000 clones, around four fifths of them singletons. General study points: CD8+ T cells (on average) carried more expanded clones than CD4+ T cells.

The CDR3 totals 14 residues. CDR1 and CDR2 (germline): MNHNY, SVGAGI (reference sequence). V lost 4 bases and J 8 bases, leaving 12 bases between the germline ends. The chain employs TRBV6-6 and TRBJ1-6; a weak D match, TRBD1 (5 bases). Sequenced material: CD4+ or CD8+ T cells sorted from blood, taken in a trial of the OX40 agonist ivuxolimab. The source of this sequence is an adult with an advanced solid tumor such as melanoma, head and neck, liver or kidney cancer. Here the CDR3 reads CASSLGGTDSPLHF. The CDR3 nucleotides read TGTGCCAGCAGTTTGGGGGGTACTGATTCACCCCTCCACTTT.